This entry concerns a single TCR beta chain. The target antigen is unknown. This specimen belongs to a study of CD8 T cells in ankylosing spondylitis. Notes on the study in general: Characteristic, it appeared, of ankylosing spondylitis blood was a TCR beta motif of eight highly homologous variants.

The CDR3 sequence is 15 residues long. The V and J ends lost 0 bases and 0 bases respectively, with 5 bases between them. The germline V gene has CDR1 MNHEY and CDR2 SVGEGT. Using its own MiXCR run on the 5' RACE reads, TCRdb lists one record per CDR3 protein. The sample has around 890,000 distinct CDR3 sequences; approximately 10% are singletons. This receptor was identified in a male donor with ankylosing spondylitis. This chain connects TRBV6-2 or TRBV6-3 to TRBJ1-4; D unresolved. Sequencing was performed on blood, either unsorted or a sorted T cell fraction (not recorded which). The CDR3 loop is CASSYSSPTNEKLFF. CDR3 DNA sequence: TGTGCCAGCAGTTACTCGAGTCCAACTAATGAAAAACTGTTTTTT.